This TCR beta chain derives from a study of T cells after yellow fever vaccination. Turning to the study itself: SMART-Seq v4 Ultra Low Input handled preparation of low-cell-number fractions.

Each CDR3 protein is one row after TCRdb ran MiXCR on the 5' RACE reads. The data show hundreds of thousands of distinct CDR3 sequences, around a tenth seen once. Study observations and caveats: After the booster, over 95% of CD4 and around nine tenths of CD8 primary-response clones were re-detected.

The CDR3 is 13 residues long. Trimming cost V 6 bases and J 3 bases, with 14 bases left between them. Germline values: CDR1 DFQATT, CDR2 SNEGSKA (reference sequence). For this clonotype: The target antigen is unknown.

V usage is TRBV20-1 and J usage is TRBJ1-2; D ambiguous. Sample: PBMCs, taken on the day of the first yellow fever vaccination. The clonotype was recovered from a man aged 18 to 29 who received the YFV17D yellow fever vaccine. The CDR3 protein is CSAPSAGYYGYTF. As DNA, the CDR3 is TGCAGTGCCCCATCTGCGGGATACTATGGCTACACCTTC.